Included here is one TCR beta chain sequence, with context. Those enrolled, adults aged about 18 to 95 years, came from about two dozen US areas. Participants were placed into cohorts based on the clinical history they reported. The data are from a study of blood T cell repertoires in COVID-19. Assay used: immunoSEQ multiplex PCR; TCRdb lists only in-frame clones, some missing. The sample carries roughly 200,000 clones, 86% recorded once. The germline CDR1 and CDR2 sequences are SGHTA and FQGTGA. The CDR3 length is 13 residues. The V and J ends lost 5 bases and 6 bases, in that order; junction bases with no gene match: 6.

The receptor was derived from a woman in her thirties or forties with acute COVID-19. Sequencing was done on a sample of PBMCs or T cells enriched from blood (not recorded which). The chain links TRBV7-3 to TRBJ2-7, with 8 bases aligning to TRBD1. The CDR3 nucleotides are TGTGCCAGCAGCCGGACAGGGTACTCCGAGCAGTACTTC. Encoded protein: CASSRTGYSEQYF.